Listed below are T cell receptor beta chains from one sample, sequenced in a study of T cell changes during pregnancy in multiple sclerosis. The table came from immunoSEQ multiplex PCR; TCRdb's copy has only in-frame clones and leaves some out. Among about 62,000 clones, around 92% were seen once, and the ten largest hold roughly 2.7%. Sequenced here: peripheral blood, sampled in the second trimester of pregnancy. These receptor sequences come from a female donor in good health, enrolled as a control in a pregnancy study. Both conserved end residues are part of each CDR3. The D gene is left open where the match is weak. Clone size is stated in some rows and not others, as once, few, many or a class when expanded.

CDR3nt	CDR3aa	j_gene	v_gene	abundance	d_gene
TGTGCCAGTAGTGCTTCTAGCGGAAGCTCCTACGAGCAGTACTTC	CASSASSGSSYEQYF	TRBJ2-7	TRBV19	-	TRBD2
TGTGCCAGCAGTTACGACGGGGGGGCCGGGGAGCTGTTTTTT	CASSYDGGAGELFF	TRBJ2-2	TRBV6-5	-	TRBD2
TGTGCCAGCAGCTTAGGCGGGGCAGGGCGGACCTACGAGCAGTACTTC	CASSLGGAGRTYEQYF	TRBJ2-7	TRBV11-2	once	-
TGTGCCAGCAGTGTTCCGGGACTCCTTCGGAATGAGCAGTTCTTC	CASSVPGLLRNEQFF	TRBJ2-1	TRBV7-9	-	-
TGTGCCAGCAGCAGAAACCGAGGGATTGAGCAGTTCTTC	CASSRNRGIEQFF	TRBJ2-1	TRBV5-8	-	-
TGTGCCAGCAGTGAAGGGGGGACAGCGCGCAATGAGCAGTTCTTC	CASSEGGTARNEQFF	TRBJ2-1	TRBV6-1	-	TRBD1
TGTGCCAGCAGCCAACAGGGGGCCACACAAGAGACCCAGTACTTC	CASSQQGATQETQYF	TRBJ2-5	TRBV7-9	-	TRBD1
TGTGCCAGCAGCTTAGGACTAGTCCGAGAGACCCAGTACTTC	CASSLGLVRETQYF	TRBJ2-5	TRBV7-8	-	-
TGTGCCAGCAGCGGCCCCGGGGGGGGCGCGGTTTCGCATGAGCAGTTCTTC	CASSGPGGGAVSHEQFF	TRBJ2-1	TRBV9	-	TRBD2
TGTGCCAGCTCACCCGGGACAGGGATAGCAGATACGCAGTATTTT	CASSPGTGIADTQYF	TRBJ2-3	TRBV18	few	TRBD1
TGTGCCAGCAGTGACGCCAGGGGCAATGAGCAGTTCTTC	CASSDARGNEQFF	TRBJ2-1	TRBV6-1	once	-
TGTGCTAGTGGTTTACGGAGTTTGGGCACTGAAGCTTTCTTT	CASGLRSLGTEAFF	TRBJ1-1	TRBV12-5	-	-
TGTGCCCTCTACCAAGCGGACAGGAACACCGGGGAGCTGTTTTTT	CALYQADRNTGELFF	TRBJ2-2	TRBV6-1	-	-
TGTGCCAGCAGTTCGACAGGGACGGCCTATGAGCAGTACTTC	CASSSTGTAYEQYF	TRBJ2-7	TRBV28	-	TRBD1
TGTGCCAGCAGCGCACTCTACGAGCAGTACTTC	CASSALYEQYF	TRBJ2-7	TRBV2	-	-
TGTGCCAGCAGCTTACAGGGGAACACCGGGGAGCTGTTTTTT	CASSLQGNTGELFF	TRBJ2-2	TRBV7-9	-	-
TGTGCCAGCAGCGGACTCGAAAACAATGAGCAGTTCTTC	CASSGLENNEQFF	TRBJ2-1	TRBV28	-	-
TGTGCCAGCAGCTTCAATCAGGTTAGGCCCTACGAGCAGTACTTC	CASSFNQVRPYEQYF	TRBJ2-7	TRBV11-2	-	-
TGTGCCTGGGCCCAGGACAGACTCGGAAACACCATATATTTT	CAWAQDRLGNTIYF	TRBJ1-3	TRBV30	-	-
TGTGCCAGCCTTGGAACTATGGCACTAGATACGCAGTATTTT	CASLGTMALDTQYF	TRBJ2-3	TRBV7-3	-	-
TGTGCCAGCAGCGGCGCGGGTAGGGAGACCCAGTACTTC	CASSGAGRETQYF	TRBJ2-5	TRBV2	once	-
TGTGCCAGTAGTATTCGGCCGGGGTGGCTGTTCTTC	CASSIRPGWLFF	TRBJ2-1	TRBV19	-	-
TGTGCCAGCAGCCCTAACACCGGGGAGCTGTTTTTT	CASSPNTGELFF	TRBJ2-2	TRBV4-2	-	-
TGTGCCAGCTCATCGGCCGGGACTACTTCCTACGAGCAGTACTTC	CASSSAGTTSYEQYF	TRBJ2-7	TRBV18	-	TRBD2
TGTGCCAGCCGCTCACCTAGATCGAACACCGGGGAGCTGTTTTTT	CASRSPRSNTGELFF	TRBJ2-2	TRBV7-2	once	-
TGTGCCAGCACCCCCCGTTTAGGGGGATGGCCCCAGCATTTT	CASTPRLGGWPQHF	TRBJ1-5	TRBV7-8	-	-
TGTGCTAGCAGCGCCTGGACTAGCGGGGGGTACAATGAGCAGTTCTTC	CASSAWTSGGYNEQFF	TRBJ2-1	TRBV7-7	-	TRBD2
TGTGCCAGCAGTGTGGTAGCGGGGGGGTCGGGCACCGGGGAGCTGTTTTTT	CASSVVAGGSGTGELFF	TRBJ2-2	TRBV6-1	-	TRBD2
TGTGCCAGTCGGGACTCACTCGCCACAGATACGCAGTATTTT	CASRDSLATDTQYF	TRBJ2-3	TRBV27	-	-
TGTGCCAGCAGCTTAGGGACAGGGGCGGTTGGAAACACCATATATTTT	CASSLGTGAVGNTIYF	TRBJ1-3	TRBV7-9	-	TRBD1
TGTGCCAGCAGTTGGACCGGGAACGGCGAGCAGTACTTC	CASSWTGNGEQYF	TRBJ2-7	TRBV27	-	-
TGTGCCAGCAGTTGGGGGGGGGAAGGCTACACCTTC	CASSWGGEGYTF	TRBJ1-2	TRBV11-2	-	-
TGCGCCAGCACGGGGGATACTAGCGGCATACTCACAGATACGCAGTATTTT	CASTGDTSGILTDTQYF	TRBJ2-3	TRBV5-1	-	TRBD2
TGCAGCGTGTCTTATAGCTCCTACAATGAGCAGTTCTTC	CSVSYSSYNEQFF	TRBJ2-1	TRBV29-1	once	-
TGTGCCAGCTCACCACCGGGGGGGCGCCCCTTCGCTAATGAAAAACTGTTTTTT	CASSPPGGRPFANEKLFF	TRBJ1-4	TRBV18	once	-
TGTGCCAGCTCGGCGGGACAGCAGAACACTGAAGCTTTCTTT	CASSAGQQNTEAFF	TRBJ1-1	TRBV18	-	TRBD1
TGTGCCAGCAGCCGACAGGGGACGAACACTGAAGCTTTCTTT	CASSRQGTNTEAFF	TRBJ1-1	TRBV2	-	TRBD1
TGTGCCAGCAGTTATGTCCTAGCGGGGGGCGGCTACGAGCAGTACTTC	CASSYVLAGGGYEQYF	TRBJ2-7	TRBV28	-	TRBD2
TGTGCCAGCAGCTCCTTTAGGACTAGCGGGAGGGCCTCCTACGAGCAGTACTTC	CASSSFRTSGRASYEQYF	TRBJ2-7	TRBV11-2	once	TRBD2
TGCGCCAGCAGCCAAGAACTCCTCCGTACCTCAAGGGGGGAGACCCAGTACTTC	CASSQELLRTSRGETQYF	TRBJ2-5	TRBV4-1	-	-
TGTGCCAGCAGTCCGGGACTAGCTTGGCAGACCCAGTACTTC	CASSPGLAWQTQYF	TRBJ2-5	TRBV27	-	TRBD2
TGCGCCAGCAGCCAAGAACGCGAAGCGGGGGTAAGGACCCAGTACTTC	CASSQEREAGVRTQYF	TRBJ2-5	TRBV4-1	-	TRBD2